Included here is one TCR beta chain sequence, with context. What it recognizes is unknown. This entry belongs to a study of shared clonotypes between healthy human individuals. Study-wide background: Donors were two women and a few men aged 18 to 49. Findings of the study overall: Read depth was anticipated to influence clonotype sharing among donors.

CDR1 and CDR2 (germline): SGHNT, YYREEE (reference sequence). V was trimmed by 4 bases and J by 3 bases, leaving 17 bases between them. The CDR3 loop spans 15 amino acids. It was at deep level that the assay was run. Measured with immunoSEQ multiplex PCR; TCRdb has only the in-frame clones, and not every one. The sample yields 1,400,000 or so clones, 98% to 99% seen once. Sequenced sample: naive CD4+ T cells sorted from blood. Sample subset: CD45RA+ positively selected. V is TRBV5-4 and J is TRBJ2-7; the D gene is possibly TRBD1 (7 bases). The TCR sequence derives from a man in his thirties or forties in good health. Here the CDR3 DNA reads TGTGCCAGCAGCCCCGACGCAGGGGGGAACTACGAGCAGTACTTC. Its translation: CASSPDAGGNYEQYF.